This T cell receptor beta chain was retrieved from a study of technical replicates of blood from several donors. This CDR3 spans 15 amino acids. Germline values: CDR1 ENHRY, CDR2 SYGVKD. Trimming cost V 4 bases and J 5 bases, with 17 bases left between them. The repertoire was sequenced with immunoSEQ multiplex PCR; TCRdb's copy has only in-frame clones and lacks some. The repertoire has 55,000 to 75,000 clones, 75% to 90% of them found once; the top ten carry roughly 5.1%. Input material: PBMCs. The receptor's source is a human donor in good health. Some clones in this sample may be carry-over from other donors' samples. This rearrangement joins TRBV10-3 to TRBJ2-5, with D perhaps matching TRBD1 (7 bases). The CDR3 spells CAISGAGGPAETQYF. Written as DNA, the CDR3 is TGTGCCATCAGTGGGGCAGGGGGGCCCGCGGAGACCCAGTACTTC.